Presented here are 29 T cell receptor beta chains from one specimen sequenced in a study of blood T cells in healthy people across ages. Primers used in a second PCR of about 6 to 11 cycles were a sample-barcoded 5' primer and a J-beta primer mix. TCRdb reprocessed the 5' RACE reads with MiXCR, giving one entry per CDR3 protein. The sample shows over a million distinct CDR3 sequences, 45% of them seen only once. Sequences were obtained from blood. The receptors were sampled from a woman aged 55-69 years in good health.

This chain connects TRBV7-9 to TRBJ2-5; 12 bases line up with TRBD1. This CDR3 spans 17 amino acids. The germline CDR1 and CDR2 sequences are SEHNR and FQNEAQ (reference sequence). V gave up 5 bases and J gave up 11 bases; unmatched junction bases: 18. The CDR3 is CASSLTPGQGAFGEQYF. CDR3 sequence (DNA): TGTGCCAGCAGCCTTACACCGGGACAGGGGGCTTTCGGTGAGCAGTACTTC.

This clonotype was counted a few times. The rearrangement uses TRBV6-5 and TRBJ2-3; 9 nucleotides line up with TRBD1. The ends lost 7 bases at V and 6 bases at J; junction bases unmatched: 5. This CDR3 spans 13 amino acids. The germline V gene has CDR1 MNHEY and CDR2 SVGAGI. The DNA of the CDR3 is TGTGCCAGCAAACTGGGACAGGGTGATACGCAGTATTTT. This gives the protein CASKLGQGDTQYF.

This clonotype was seen a handful of times. The CDR3 sequence: CASSDPSRKLPNYGYTF. DNA of the CDR3: TGTGCCAGCAGCGACCCAAGCAGGAAGCTACCAAACTATGGCTACACCTTC. The chain carries TRBV7-2 and TRBJ1-2; D not certain. CDR3 size: 17 residues. Germline V gene lookup returns CDR1 SGHTA and CDR2 FQGNSA. V was clipped by 5 bases and J by 2 bases, with 21 bases between them.

This clonotype appeared a few times. The chain carries TRBV4-2 and TRBJ2-3; no firm D call. This CDR3 region has 15 residues. Germline V lookup: CDR1 LGHNA, CDR2 YNFKEQ. Between the trimmed V and J ends, which lost 0 bases and 9 bases, there was a span of 16 bases. CDR3 in DNA: TGTGCCAGCAGCCAAGACCCGGACCGAGTGGGCACGCAGTATTTT. Its protein product is CASSQDPDRVGTQYF.

The chain employs TRBV9 and TRBJ2-5; 8 positions match TRBD1. Looked up from germline, CDR1 is SGDLS and CDR2 is YYNGEE. V lost 4 bases, J lost 5 bases, and 4 bases stayed unmatched. The CDR3 covers 13 residues. The DNA for the CDR3 is TGTGCCAGCAGCACCCGACAGGGGGAGACCCAGTACTTC. Amino acids: CASSTRQGETQYF.

The DNA of the CDR3 is TGCAGTGCAAATACAGGGGTAAAGCTCAATGAGCAGTACTTC. This codes for CSANTGVKLNEQYF. The V call is TRBV20-1, the J call TRBJ2-7, with 7 bases aligning to TRBD1. Germline V gives CDR1 DFQATT, CDR2 SNEGSKA (reference sequence). After removal of 6 bases from V and 7 bases from J, the junction contained 15 bases not matched to a gene. This CDR3 is built from 14 residues.

V gene TRBV6-5 combines with J gene TRBJ2-3; D ambiguous. Germline assignment: CDR1 MNHEY and CDR2 SVGAGI. Between the trimmed V and J ends, which lost 0 bases and 0 bases, there was a span of 13 bases. The CDR3 sequence is 17 residues long. DNA of the CDR3: TGTGCCAGCAGTTACTCGACCTTTGCAGAAAGCACAGATACGCAGTATTTT. The encoded protein is CASSYSTFAESTDTQYF.

The chain carries TRBV20-1 and TRBJ2-7; 12 bases are a match to TRBD2. Germline CDR1 reads DFQATT; CDR2 reads SNEGSKA (reference sequence). This CDR3 has 19 amino acids. The V gene end was trimmed by 1 base and the J gene end by 3 bases; junction bases not matched to a gene: 16. CDR3 DNA sequence: TGCAGTGCTAGAGCCGCCCAGACTAGCGGGAGTGGGAGTATCTACGAGCAGTACTTC. This translates into CSARAAQTSGSGSIYEQYF.

This chain joins TRBV20-1 and TRBJ2-5; 7 nucleotides line up with TRBD1. The trim removed 7 bases at V and 3 bases at J, leaving 5 bases unmatched. The germline V gene has CDR1 DFQATT and CDR2 SNEGSKA (reference sequence). The CDR3 contains 12 residues. As DNA, the CDR3 is TGCAGTGTCGAAGACAGGGAAGAGACCCAGTACTTC. Residues: CSVEDREETQYF.

The V call is TRBV10-3, the J call TRBJ2-4, with D possibly matching TRBD2 (7 bases). Germline V CDR1 and CDR2: ENHRY, SYGVKD. The CDR3 is made up of 16 amino acids. Trimming removed 10 bases from V and 0 bases from J, with 19 bases in between. CDR3 residues: CATAREGGLAKNIQYF. The CDR3 nucleotides are TGTGCCACGGCACGAGAGGGGGGGCTAGCCAAAAACATTCAGTACTTC.

The rearrangement uses TRBV6-2 or TRBV6-3 and TRBJ2-1; D gene unclear. The germline V and J ends were trimmed by 5 bases and 1 base, with 6 bases remaining between them. The germline CDR1 and CDR2 sequences are MNHEY and SVGEGT. The CDR3 consists of 13 residues. The CDR3 DNA reads TGTGCCAGCAGTGGGATGTCCTACAATGAGCAGTTCTTC. This sequence encodes CASSGMSYNEQFF.

This clonotype was counted only a few times. The J gene is TRBJ2-7, the V gene TRBV4-1, with a weak D call TRBD2 (6 bases). CDR1 is MGHRA and CDR2 is YSYEKL in the germline V gene. Trimming left V 1 base short and J 6 bases short, with 16 bases between. This CDR3 region has 15 residues. The CDR3 nucleotides are TGCGCCAGCAGCCAAGCCGGGACTTCTGTCTTCGAGCAGTACTTC. Residues: CASSQAGTSVFEQYF.

V gene TRBV6-2 or TRBV6-3 combines with J gene TRBJ2-7; D ambiguous. The germline V gene encodes CDR1 MNHEY and CDR2 SVGEGT. This CDR3 comprises 14 residues. V lost 5 bases, J lost 0 bases, and 11 bases lay in between. CDR3 nucleotide sequence: TGTGCCAGCAGTGAGGACCGACGCTCCTACGAGCAGTACTTC. It encodes CASSEDRRSYEQYF.

Turning to this clonotype: Just one base apart from a much larger clone, this may be a read error. DNA for the CDR3: TGTGCCATCAGTGAGGGTCAGGTAAAAAACATTCAGTACTTC. Protein product: CAISEGQVKNIQYF. The chain carries TRBV10-3 and TRBJ2-4; unclear D gene. The CDR3 consists of 14 residues. Germline CDR1 ENHRY, CDR2 SYGVKD. V dropped 2 bases and J dropped 4 bases, with 9 bases sitting between them.

V and J are TRBV29-1 and TRBJ2-4, with D unresolved. Germline V gives CDR1 SQVTM, CDR2 ANQGSEA. This CDR3 is 11 amino acids long. Trimming stripped 0 bases from V and 13 bases from J, with 10 bases between. The CDR3 region is CSVEDGGRQYF. As DNA, the CDR3 is TGCAGCGTTGAAGATGGCGGTAGGCAGTACTTC.

The CDR3 DNA follows: TGCAGTGCTGAGGACAGGGGAACCTACGAGCAGTACTTC. Translation: CSAEDRGTYEQYF. The chain combines TRBV20-1 with TRBJ2-7; TRBD1 agrees at 9 bases. The CDR3 contains 13 residues. Germline V gene lookup returns CDR1 DFQATT and CDR2 SNEGSKA (reference sequence). After removal of 5 bases from V and 2 bases from J, the junction contained 4 bases not matched to a gene.

The J gene is TRBJ2-1, the V gene TRBV29-1, with D perhaps matching TRBD2 (5 bases). The ends were cut back, 7 bases at V and 4 bases at J, with 14 bases in the middle. Germline V lookup: CDR1 SQVTM, CDR2 ANQGSEA. The CDR3 has 13 amino acids. CDR3 in amino acids: CSALLDLYNEQFF. CDR3 sequence (DNA): TGCAGCGCACTACTGGACTTATACAATGAGCAGTTCTTC.

The chain recombines TRBV5-1 with TRBJ2-2; D possibly corresponds to TRBD2 (5 bases). Germline CDR1 reads SGHRS; CDR2 reads YFSETQ. V was shortened by 4 bases and J by 3 bases, with 13 bases between the two germline ends. The CDR3 spans 15 residues. The CDR3 bases are TGCGCCAGCAGCCTAGCTAGTGGGGACACCGGGGAGCTGTTTTTT. Translation gives CASSLASGDTGELFF.

The V call is TRBV11-2, the J call TRBJ1-2; possible D gene TRBD1, 5 bases. Germline-derived CDR1 and CDR2 are SGHAT and FQNNGV. V shed 5 bases and J shed 4 bases, with 14 bases lying between them. This CDR3 has 14 amino acids. Written as DNA, the CDR3 is TGTGCCAGCAGCGTAGTTGAGGGGCCCTATGGCTACACCTTC. Amino acid sequence: CASSVVEGPYGYTF.

The V and J genes are TRBV12-3 or TRBV12-4 and TRBJ2-5; D tentatively reads TRBD1 or TRBD2 (5 bases each). V was cut by 3 bases and J by 11 bases, with 16 bases left in between. This CDR3 region has 13 residues. The CDR3 DNA reads TGTGCCAGCAGTTTGGGACGGATTCCCGGGCAGTACTTC. This codes for CASSLGRIPGQYF.

The chain carries TRBV5-1 and TRBJ1-2; perhaps TRBD1 as D (6 bases). Germline V gene lookup returns CDR1 SGHRS and CDR2 YFSETQ. Trimming took off 4 bases at V and 8 bases at J, with 15 bases between the two ends. The CDR3 is 13 residues long. The CDR3 DNA follows: TGCGCCAGCAGCCCCCCGACAGGTGAAGGCTACACCTTC. Its translation is CASSPPTGEGYTF.

This clonotype was observed a few times. This chain joins TRBV7-8 and TRBJ1-6; 7 nucleotides match TRBD1. The CDR3 sequence is 16 residues long. Germline V gives CDR1 SGHVS, CDR2 FQNEAQ. V was clipped by 0 bases and J by 10 bases; unmatched bases: 9. CDR3 region: CASSLAPQGVRSPLHF. The CDR3 DNA reads TGTGCCAGCAGCTTAGCGCCCCAGGGGGTGAGATCACCCCTCCACTTT.

This clonotype was counted once. CDR3 nucleotide sequence: TGTGCCAGCAGGCGAGCGGGGGACGAGCAGTACTTC. Protein product: CASRRAGDEQYF. This sequence joins TRBV6-5 and TRBJ2-7, with 8 bases lining up with TRBD2. Per germline, CDR1 MNHEY and CDR2 SVGAGI. CDR3 length equals 12 residues. V lost 6 bases to trimming and J lost 5 bases; unmatched junction nucleotides: 3.

There are a few counts of this clonotype. The V and J genes are TRBV10-2 and TRBJ2-1, with unresolved D. The CDR3 sequence is 12 residues long. Germline assignment: CDR1 WSHSY and CDR2 SAAADI. The V end was cut by 5 bases, the J end by 10 bases, with 12 bases between. The chain's CDR3 is CASSPSQLEQFF. The DNA for the CDR3 is TGCGCCAGCAGTCCCTCACAGCTAGAGCAGTTCTTC.

V and J are TRBV10-3 and TRBJ2-3; no reliable D call. The CDR3 is 14 amino acids. With 5 bases removed from V and 0 bases from J, the gap between germline ends came to 9 bases. Per germline, CDR1 ENHRY and CDR2 SYGVKD. The CDR3 region is CAISPRLSTDTQYF. The CDR3 DNA reads TGTGCCATCAGTCCTCGACTGAGCACAGATACGCAGTATTTT.

The chain is built from TRBV27 and TRBJ2-7; 9 nucleotides match TRBD1. The CDR3 length is 14 residues. V lost 6 bases and J lost 2; bases outside the gene matches: 5. Germline V gene lookup returns CDR1 MNHEY and CDR2 SMNVEV (reference sequence). The CDR3 DNA reads TGTGCCAGCAGAGACAGGGGGGGACCCTACGAGCAGTACTTC. This gives the protein CASRDRGGPYEQYF.

This clonotype has only a few counts. V usage is TRBV29-1 and J usage is TRBJ2-1, with 8 bases that match TRBD2. After removal of 6 bases from V and 0 bases from J, the junction contained 7 bases not matched to a gene. Germline assignment: CDR1 SQVTM and CDR2 ANQGSEA. CDR3 length equals 15 residues. In DNA form, the CDR3 reads TGCAGCGTGGGGGGCGGGAGGAGCTCCTACAATGAGCAGTTCTTC. Its protein is CSVGGGRSSYNEQFF.

This clonotype was picked up a small number of times. V is TRBV4-2 and J is TRBJ1-6, with 7 bases identical to TRBD1. The ends lost 7 bases at V and 7 bases at J; junction bases unmatched: 10. Germline V gene lookup returns CDR1 LGHNA and CDR2 YNFKEQ. The CDR3 is made up of 15 amino acids. For the CDR3, the DNA is TGTGCCAGCACCCTCGTCGACAGGGAAAATTCACCCCTCCACTTT. This gives the protein CASTLVDRENSPLHF.

V gene TRBV4-1 combines with J gene TRBJ2-5, with TRBD2 matching over 8 bases. V was pared by 0 bases and J by 11 bases, with 11 bases of the junction left unmatched. There are 15 residues in the CDR3. CDR1 is MGHRA, CDR2 YSYEKL, per germline. The CDR3 sequence is CASSQESGSGNEQYF. CDR3 in DNA: TGCGCCAGCAGCCAAGAGAGCGGGAGTGGTAATGAGCAGTACTTC.